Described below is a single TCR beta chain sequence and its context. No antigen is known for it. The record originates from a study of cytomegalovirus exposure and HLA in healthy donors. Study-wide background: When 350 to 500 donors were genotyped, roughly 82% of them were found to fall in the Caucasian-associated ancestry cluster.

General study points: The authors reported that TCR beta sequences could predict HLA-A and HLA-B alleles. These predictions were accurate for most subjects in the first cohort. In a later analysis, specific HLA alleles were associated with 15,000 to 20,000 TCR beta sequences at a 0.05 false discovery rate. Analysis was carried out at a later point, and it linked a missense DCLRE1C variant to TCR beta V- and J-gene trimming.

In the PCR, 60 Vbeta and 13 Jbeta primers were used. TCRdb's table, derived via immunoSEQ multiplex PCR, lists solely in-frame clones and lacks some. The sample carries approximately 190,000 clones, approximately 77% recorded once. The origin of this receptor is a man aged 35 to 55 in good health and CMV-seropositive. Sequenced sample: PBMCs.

The CDR3 DNA reads TGCGCCAGCAGCTGGCAGGCGGGGGAGGGTGAGCAGTTCTTC. Its protein is CASSWQAGEGEQFF. The chain uses TRBV5-1 and TRBJ2-1; TRBD2 matches at 7 bases. Trimming took 3 bases from V and 9 from J; bases not matched to a gene: 9. The CDR3 is made up of 14 amino acids. Germline V CDR1 and CDR2: SGHRS, YFSETQ.